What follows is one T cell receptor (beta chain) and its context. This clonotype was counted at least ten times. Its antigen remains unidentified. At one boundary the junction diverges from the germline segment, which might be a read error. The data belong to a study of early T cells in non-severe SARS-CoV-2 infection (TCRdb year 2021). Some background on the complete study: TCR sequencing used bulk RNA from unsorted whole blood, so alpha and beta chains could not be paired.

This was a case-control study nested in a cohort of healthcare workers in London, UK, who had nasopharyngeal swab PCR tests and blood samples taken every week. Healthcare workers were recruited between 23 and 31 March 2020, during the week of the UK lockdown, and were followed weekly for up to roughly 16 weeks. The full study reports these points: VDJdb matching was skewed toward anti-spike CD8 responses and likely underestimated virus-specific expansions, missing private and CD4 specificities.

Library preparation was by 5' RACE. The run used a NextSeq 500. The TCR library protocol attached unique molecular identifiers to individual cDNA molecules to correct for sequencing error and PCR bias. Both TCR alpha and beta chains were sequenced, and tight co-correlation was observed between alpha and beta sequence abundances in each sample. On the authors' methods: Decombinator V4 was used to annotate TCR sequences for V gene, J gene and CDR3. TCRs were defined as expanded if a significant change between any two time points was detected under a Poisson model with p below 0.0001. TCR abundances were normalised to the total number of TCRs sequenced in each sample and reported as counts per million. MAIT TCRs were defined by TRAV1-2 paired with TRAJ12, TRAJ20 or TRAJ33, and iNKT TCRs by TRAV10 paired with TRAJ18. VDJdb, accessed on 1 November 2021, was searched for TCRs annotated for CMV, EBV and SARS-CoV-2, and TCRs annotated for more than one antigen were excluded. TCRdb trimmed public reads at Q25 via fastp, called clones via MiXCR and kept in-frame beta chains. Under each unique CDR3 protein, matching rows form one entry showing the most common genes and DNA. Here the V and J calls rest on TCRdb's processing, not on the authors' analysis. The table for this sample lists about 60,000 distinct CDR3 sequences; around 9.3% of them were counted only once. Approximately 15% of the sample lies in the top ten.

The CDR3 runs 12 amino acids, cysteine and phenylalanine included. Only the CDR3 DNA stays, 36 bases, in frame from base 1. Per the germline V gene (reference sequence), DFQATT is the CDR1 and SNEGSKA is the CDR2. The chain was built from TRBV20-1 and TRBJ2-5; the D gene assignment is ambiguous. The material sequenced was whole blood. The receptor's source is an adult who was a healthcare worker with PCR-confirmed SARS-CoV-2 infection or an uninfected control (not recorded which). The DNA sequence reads TGCAGTGCGAGAGGCAGCAAAGAGACCCAGTACTTC. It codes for CSARGSKETQYF.